A single sample is the source of the 15 T cell receptor beta chains below, sequenced in a study of blood T cell repertoires in COVID-19. Repertoires were generated with immunoSEQ multiplex PCR, while TCRdb's copy carries only in-frame clones and drops some. This sample has over 300,000 clones, with 85% to 90% found just once. Sequenced input: PBMCs or T cells enriched from blood (not recorded which). The receptors were sampled from a woman aged 25 to 39 with acute COVID-19.

V is TRBV27 and J is TRBJ1-1; 7 bases are a match to TRBD1. J gave up 5 bases and V 3 bases, and 6 bases lay outside the gene matches. The V gene's germline CDR1 is MNHEY and CDR2 SMNVEV (reference sequence). The CDR3 has 14 amino acids. DNA for the CDR3: TGTGCCAGCAGTTTCGACAGGGTCGGTACTGAAGCTTTCTTT. Translated, it gives CASSFDRVGTEAFF.

This chain links TRBV19 with TRBJ1-1; 7 bases line up with TRBD1. Germline V gene data show CDR1 as LNHDA and CDR2 as SQIVND (reference sequence). The CDR3 extends over 16 amino acids. Trimming took 7 bases from V and 2 from J; bases not matched to a gene: 13. CDR3 sequence (DNA): TGTGCCAGTAAGAAGGACAGGCGGGAGGGAAACACTGAAGCTTTCTTT. This encodes CASKKDRREGNTEAFF.

The chain recombines TRBV9 with TRBJ1-6, with 7 bases identical to TRBD1. Trimming took 3 bases from V and 10 from J; bases not matched to a gene: 4. This CDR3 is 13 amino acids long. CDR1 and CDR2 from the germline V gene are SGDLS and YYNGEE. DNA for the CDR3: TGTGCCAGCAGCGCGGACAGGCAGTCACCCCTCCACTTT. Translating gives CASSADRQSPLHF.

A few counts support this clone. The V and J genes are TRBV7-9 and TRBJ2-1; tentatively, D is TRBD1 (6 bases). Germline V CDR1 and CDR2: SEHNR, FQNEAQ (reference sequence). The germline V and J ends were trimmed by 3 bases and 8 bases, with 11 bases remaining between them. The CDR3 has 13 amino acids. The CDR3 DNA reads as TGTGCCAGCAGCTTGGGTGGGGGCTATGAGCAGTTCTTC. Protein sequence: CASSLGGGYEQFF.

V is TRBV10-3 and J is TRBJ1-4; 11 bases line up with TRBD1. V was pared by 6 bases and J by 8 bases, with 11 bases of the junction left unmatched. In germline, CDR1 is ENHRY, CDR2 SYGVKD. The CDR3 extends over 16 amino acids. The CDR3 sequence: CAISEDRGLNWEKLFF. CDR3 DNA sequence: TGTGCCATCAGCGAGGACAGGGGGCTGAATTGGGAAAAACTGTTTTTT.

This chain connects TRBV5-1 to TRBJ1-6; possible D gene TRBD1, 5 bases. Trimming removed 4 bases from V and 9 bases from J, with 20 bases in between. The CDR3 has 16 amino acids. Germline assignment: CDR1 SGHRS and CDR2 YFSETQ. The CDR3 DNA follows: TGCGCCAGCAGCGCCCGAGACAGTGGACTAGGTTCACCCCTCCACTTT. Translating it yields CASSARDSGLGSPLHF.

The chain joins TRBV5-1 to TRBJ1-5; the match to TRBD1 covers 7 bases. Germline V lookup: CDR1 SGHRS, CDR2 YFSETQ. The CDR3 contains 15 residues. The J segment lost 4 bases and the V segment lost 0 bases, leaving 4 bases of the junction unmatched. The CDR3 loop is CASSLEGTENQPQHF. The CDR3 DNA follows: TGCGCCAGCAGCTTGGAAGGGACAGAAAATCAGCCCCAGCATTTT.

The V gene is TRBV6-2 or TRBV6-3, the J gene TRBJ1-1; tentatively, D is TRBD1 (5 bases). Germline CDR1 reads MNHEY; CDR2 reads SVGEGT. Trimming took 0 bases from V and 3 from J, leaving 11 bases between them. The CDR3 runs to 15 residues. The CDR3 protein is CASSYSIGGYTEAFF. CDR3 sequence (DNA): TGTGCCAGCAGTTACTCGATTGGGGGGTACACTGAAGCTTTCTTT.

The genes are TRBV5-1 and TRBJ1-2; D is perhaps TRBD1 (5 bases). The CDR3 is 17 amino acids. V lost 2 bases and J lost 0, with 17 bases in between. Germline-derived CDR1 and CDR2 are SGHRS and YFSETQ. The CDR3 DNA is TGCGCCAGCAGCTTCGGGACGTCCGGGGGAGCTAACTATGGCTACACCTTC. Encoded protein: CASSFGTSGGANYGYTF.

The chain links TRBV19 to TRBJ1-1, with D maybe TRBD1 (5 bases). From germline, CDR1 is LNHDA and CDR2 SQIVND (reference sequence). The CDR3 spans 14 residues. V gave up 6 bases and J gave up 1 base, with 12 bases separating them. The CDR3 bases are TGTGCCAGTAGCCCCTGGGGGGGGAACACTGAAGCTTTCTTT. Translated, it gives CASSPWGGNTEAFF.

The chain recombines TRBV6-2 or TRBV6-3 with TRBJ1-5, with D perhaps matching TRBD1 (5 bases). Trimming left V 0 bases short and J 2 bases short, with 11 bases between. Germline CDR1 and CDR2: MNHEY and SVGEGT. The CDR3 loop spans 16 amino acids. The CDR3 reads CASSYSTRGGNQPQHF. The CDR3 region has the DNA TGTGCCAGCAGTTACTCGACCCGGGGGGGCAATCAGCCCCAGCATTTT.

The chain recombines TRBV19 with TRBJ1-1; maybe TRBD1 (6 bases). V shed 9 bases and J shed 2 bases, with 22 bases lying between them. Germline V CDR1 and CDR2: LNHDA, SQIVND (reference sequence). This CDR3 is built from 16 residues. The CDR3 loop is CARVKQGMIKNTEAFF. The CDR3 DNA reads as TGTGCCAGGGTCAAACAGGGAATGATAAAAAACACTGAAGCTTTCTTT.

The chain employs TRBV11-2 and TRBJ2-5; D remains unclear. The V end was cut by 6 bases, the J end by 4 bases, with 6 bases between. The germline CDR1 and CDR2 sequences are SGHAT and FQNNGV. The CDR3 is made up of 11 amino acids. As DNA, the CDR3 is TGTGCCAGCAGGGAGCTAGAGACCCAGTACTTC. Amino acid sequence: CASRELETQYF.

This clone was recorded a few times. The chain combines TRBV7-3 with TRBJ1-6; 7 bases line up with TRBD1. With V trimmed by 5 bases and J by 9 bases, 7 bases remained unmatched. Germline values: CDR1 SGHTA, CDR2 FQGTGA. CDR3 length: 14 residues. The CDR3 nucleotides read TGTGCCAGCAGCCGTGGGACAGCGGGTTCACCCCTCCACTTT. Protein product: CASSRGTAGSPLHF.

The CDR3 DNA reads as TGTGCCAGCAGTTTGAGAGGCCAGGGGGTGTCCTACGAGCAGTACTTC. This translates into CASSLRGQGVSYEQYF. The chain employs TRBV27 and TRBJ2-7, with 7 positions matching TRBD1. Trimming at V came to 3 bases and at J to 1 base, leaving 9 bases not matched to a gene. The germline CDR1 and CDR2 sequences are MNHEY and SMNVEV (reference sequence). The CDR3 consists of 16 residues.